This T cell receptor beta chain was captured by sequencing in a study of blood T cell repertoires in COVID-19 (dated by TCRdb to between 2020 and 2021). Background on the whole study: Collaborator samples came from the United States, Italy and Spain and covered acute and convalescent phases of COVID-19. Samples were obtained from the ongoing ImmuneRACE study (first 160 participants) and from some 1,300 subjects provided by 6 global collaborators. Deeply sampled blood TCRbeta repertoires from subjects exposed to, actively infected with, or recovered from COVID-19 were included in the dataset. The repertoires were released in a freely available public database meant as a resource for research on the immune response to SARS-CoV-2. Nearly every sample came with metadata listing a de-identified subject ID, COVID-19 status, age in years and sex. Where available, HLA class I and class II types were taken from metadata supplied by the sample provider and were not determined by assay-based typing. The prospective study material was composed of cDNA or gDNA derived from T cells, B-cell-depleted T cells, or PBMCs. The investigation overall reported the following: How much clinical and demographic metadata was included differed by source and by participant, and the metadata was provided uncurated.

The V and J ends are trimmed by 8 bases and 0 bases, leaving 15 bases between them. The germline V gene (reference sequence) sets CDR1 to GTSNPN and CDR2 to SVGIG. The CDR3 goes from the cysteine to the phenylalanine over 14 residues. The DNA shown is the 42-base CDR3, in frame from base 1. Of note for this clone: Its antigen remains unidentified. No base-level quality is on record; no much larger clone is a single base apart.

TCRbeta CDR3 regions were amplified from genomic DNA by means of the immunoSEQ Assay, a bias-controlled multiplex PCR. The original pipeline was this. The number of nucleated cells in each sample was estimated by amplification of reference gene primers within the assay. To quantify the absolute abundance of each unique TCRbeta CDR3 rearrangement, sequence reads were collapsed and filtered. For each sample, productive Simpson clonality was calculated as the square root of Simpson's diversity index across productive rearrangements. Held by TCRdb, this immuneACCESS table contains in-frame sequences only and omits some clones. Under half of the omission traces to an unresolved V gene where checked; the cause of the rest is unknown. V and J calls and clone size are copied from that table; D and trimming were computed from the DNA. The sample has approximately 250,000 clones on record, 65% to 90% of them singletons. The top ten constitute approximately 7.4% of the sample.

Each collaborating institution followed its own protocols to collect whole blood in K2EDTA tubes. Collaborator samples were shipped for TCRbeta analysis as frozen whole blood, isolated PBMCs, or DNA extracted from either sample type. Sequencing input: peripheral blood. This sequence originates from a woman between 50 and 59 years old with acute or convalescent COVID-19. This chain joins TRBV30 to TRBJ2-3; the D gene is perhaps TRBD1, on 6 matching bases. The CDR3 here reads CASNQGISTDTQYF. The nucleotides read TGTGCCAGCAATCAGGGGATAAGCACAGATACGCAGTATTTT.